This entry lists 20 T cell receptor beta chains sequenced from one sample in a study of OX40 agonist ivuxolimab in advanced cancers. Receptors were amplified or captured by the immunoSEQ multiplex PCR assay. Entries here come from immuneACCESS through TCRdb and include only in-frame sequences with V and J called. Some clones fail to appear in such tables; in the studies checked, an unresolved V gene covers under half of the shortfall, and the cause of the remainder is unknown. In all, the sample holds under 150,000 clones, and approximately 94% of those were seen once. The top ten hold more than 0.8% of the sample. The sequencing here drew on CD4+ or CD8+ T cells sorted from blood, taken in a trial of the OX40 agonist ivuxolimab. The source of these receptors is an adult with an advanced solid tumor such as melanoma, head and neck, liver or kidney cancer.

Only one count was recorded for this clone. The chain joins TRBV4-3 to TRBJ1-3; possibly TRBD1 for D (5 bases). CDR1 and CDR2 (germline): LGHNA, YSLEER. The V gene lost 0 bases and the J gene lost 2 bases, with 14 bases spanning the gap. The CDR3 has 17 amino acids. CDR3 coding DNA: TGCGCCAGCAGCCAAGATGTTGGGGGGGTGACTGGAAACACCATATATTTT. Encoded protein: CASSQDVGGVTGNTIYF.

The chain has TRBV18 and TRBJ1-2; TRBD1 matches at 7 bases. Germline assignment: CDR1 KGHSH and CDR2 LQKENI. The CDR3 is made up of 15 amino acids. V was clipped by 3 bases and J by 7 bases; unmatched bases: 11. The CDR3 region has the DNA TGTGCCAGCTCACCCTCTGGGACAGTTGACAGTGGCTACACCTTC. Translated: CASSPSGTVDSGYTF. Looking up the rest from reference TRBV18 and TRBJ1-2 gives the full variable domain: NAGVMQNPRHLVRRRGQEARLRCSPMKGHSHVYWYRQLPEEGLKFMVYLQKENIIDESGMPKERFSAEFPKEGPSILRIQQVVRGDSAAYFCASSPSGTVDSGYTFGSGTRLTVV.

The chain uses TRBV7-3 and TRBJ1-1, with unresolved D. Germline loops: CDR1 SGHTA, CDR2 FQGTGA. The CDR3 is 13 amino acids. V dropped 3 bases and J dropped 3 bases, with 8 bases sitting between them. In DNA form, the CDR3 reads TGTGCCAGCAGCTTCGATCTAGACACTGAAGCTTTCTTT. Its translation is CASSFDLDTEAFF.

The CDR3 nucleotides read TGTGCCAGCAGCTTAGGGACGGGGAAAGATACGCAGTATTTT. The encoded protein is CASSLGTGKDTQYF. The chain joins TRBV7-7 to TRBJ2-3; D possibly corresponds to TRBD2 (5 bases). Trimming removed 1 base at V and 5 bases at J, with 10 bases between. CDR1 SSHAT and CDR2 FNYEAQ come from the germline V gene (reference sequence). The CDR3 is 14 residues long.

This chain joins TRBV12-5 and TRBJ2-2; D is perhaps TRBD2 (6 bases). Per the germline V gene, CDR1 is LGHNT and CDR2 is FRNRAP. V dropped 1 base and J dropped 5 bases, with 11 bases sitting between them. The CDR3 runs to 15 residues. The CDR3 loop reads CASGLELGRTGELFF. The CDR3 nucleotides read TGTGCTAGTGGTTTGGAGCTGGGGAGGACCGGGGAGCTGTTTTTT.

The chain is built from TRBV6-1 and TRBJ1-3; weak D call: TRBD1 (5 bases). This CDR3 region has 16 residues. Trimming took 2 bases from V and 3 from J, leaving 14 bases between them. Germline V gives CDR1 MNHNS, CDR2 SASEGT. CDR3 DNA: TGTGCCAGCAGTGAATGGCCAGGGAATAGTGGAAACACCATATATTTT. Encoded protein: CASSEWPGNSGNTIYF.

This chain connects TRBV11-1 to TRBJ2-7, with unresolved D. The CDR3 is 14 residues long. Looked up from germline, CDR1 is SGHAT and CDR2 is FQDESV (reference sequence). The ends were cut back, 2 bases at V and 2 bases at J, with 10 bases in the middle. DNA for the CDR3: TGTGCCAGCAGCTTACGCAGGCCGCCCTACGAGCAGTACTTC. It encodes CASSLRRPPYEQYF.

This chain connects TRBV5-1 to TRBJ1-4; D perhaps matches TRBD1 (5 bases). The germline CDR1 and CDR2 sequences are SGHRS and YFSETQ. The CDR3 length is 16 residues. Trimming removed 4 bases at V and 0 bases at J, with 13 bases between. As DNA, the CDR3 is TGCGCCAGCAGCGGGGGAGTCACCGCAACTAATGAAAAACTGTTTTTT. It specifies CASSGGVTATNEKLFF.

V and J are TRBV14 and TRBJ2-2; D is undetermined. The ends were cut back, 7 bases at V and 4 bases at J, with 13 bases in the middle. This CDR3 comprises 14 residues. Germline loops: CDR1 SGHDN, CDR2 FVKESK. CDR3 nucleotide sequence: TGTGCCAGCACCGGAGCCCTCTTCACCGGGGAGCTGTTTTTT. Protein: CASTGALFTGELFF.

The gene calls are TRBV5-1 and TRBJ2-7, with D perhaps assigned TRBD1 or TRBD2 (6 bases each). Trimming took off 3 bases at V and 6 bases at J, with 13 bases between the two ends. The CDR3 loop spans 13 amino acids. CDR1 SGHRS and CDR2 YFSETQ come from the germline V gene. The CDR3 is CASSSGGRGEQYF. The CDR3 DNA reads TGCGCCAGCAGCTCTGGGGGGCGCGGCGAGCAGTACTTC.

The CDR3 nucleotides are TGTGCCAGTAGACTCCGGGACAGGGGTTACGAGCAGTACTTC. Amino acids: CASRLRDRGYEQYF. V and J are TRBV19 and TRBJ2-7; 10 bases are a match to TRBD1. After removal of 6 bases from V and 4 bases from J, the junction contained 6 bases not matched to a gene. Germline values: CDR1 LNHDA, CDR2 SQIVND (reference sequence). The CDR3 length is 14 residues.

V is TRBV27 and J is TRBJ2-5, with D possibly being TRBD1 (5 bases). V lost 6 bases to trimming and J lost 0 bases, with 5 bases between them. This CDR3 is built from 12 residues. Germline CDR1 and CDR2: MNHEY and SMNVEV (reference sequence). In nucleotides, the CDR3 is TGTGCCAGCAGGGACAACCAAGAGACCCAGTACTTC. Translation: CASRDNQETQYF.

This sequence joins TRBV28 and TRBJ2-7, with 9 nucleotides matching TRBD2. The CDR3 has 15 residues. CDR1 is MDHEN, CDR2 SYDVKM, per germline. V lost 5 bases, J lost 3 bases, and 8 bases stayed unmatched. The CDR3 protein is CASSAPGTSSYEQYF. As DNA, the CDR3 is TGTGCCAGCAGTGCCCCCGGGACTAGCAGCTACGAGCAGTACTTC.

The chain uses TRBV6-5 and TRBJ2-7; D gene uncertain. Trimming left V 5 bases short and J 4 bases short, with 6 bases between. The CDR3 runs 11 residues. Germline V gives CDR1 MNHEY, CDR2 SVGAGI. CDR3 protein: CASSERYEQYF. DNA for the CDR3: TGTGCCAGCAGTGAGAGGTACGAGCAGTACTTC.

V is TRBV30 and J is TRBJ1-1; no definite D call. Between the trimmed V and J ends, which lost 2 bases and 2 bases, there was a span of 9 bases. The CDR3 totals 13 residues. CDR1 is GTSNPN and CDR2 is SVGIG in the germline V gene (reference sequence). The CDR3 DNA is TGTGCCTGGAGTCCCTCGGCCAACACTGAAGCTTTCTTT. The encoded protein is CAWSPSANTEAFF.

Remarks on this clone: This sample also contains other DNA sequences that code for the same CDR3. The chain uses TRBV7-3 and TRBJ2-3, with D perhaps assigned TRBD1 or TRBD2 (5 bases each). The V end was cut by 2 bases, the J end by 4 bases, with 7 bases between. The CDR3 covers 13 residues. The V gene's germline CDR1 is SGHTA and CDR2 FQGTGA. The CDR3 bases are TGTGCCAGCAGCTTAGGGGGAGCAGATACGCAGTATTTT. Its translation is CASSLGGADTQYF. Full variable domain (missing parts from reference TRBV7-3 and TRBJ2-3): GAGVSQTPSNKVTEKGKYVELRCDPISGHTALYWYRQSLGQGPEFLIYFQGTGAADDSGLPNDRFFAVRPEGSVSTLKIQRTERGDSAVYLCASSLGGADTQYFGPGTRLTVL.

The chain carries TRBV4-2 and TRBJ2-7; 7 bases are shared with TRBD1. CDR3 length: 13 amino acids. V shed 3 bases, J shed 2 bases, and the junction held 1 base outside the gene matches. From germline, CDR1 is LGHNA and CDR2 YNFKEQ. CDR3 in amino acids: CASSQGQTYEQYF. The CDR3, as DNA: TGTGCCAGCAGCCAGGGACAGACCTACGAGCAGTACTTC.

This chain links TRBV5-1 with TRBJ1-3; a weak D match, TRBD1 (6 bases). There are 19 residues in the CDR3. Germline CDR1 reads SGHRS; CDR2 reads YFSETQ. V was pared by 3 bases and J by 0 bases, with 22 bases between. CDR3 sequence (DNA): TGCGCCAGCAGCTCGACCCTGAGGGGGTCCGAATTCTCTGGAAACACCATATATTTT. Its translation: CASSSTLRGSEFSGNTIYF.

The chain's CDR3 is CASSRSGSTDTQYF. CDR3 in DNA: TGTGCCAGCAGCCGTAGCGGGAGCACAGATACGCAGTATTTT. V usage is TRBV5-5 and J usage is TRBJ2-3; 7 nucleotides match TRBD2. Losses at the gene ends were 4 bases for V and 0 bases for J; bases not matched to a gene: 2. Germline V lookup: CDR1 SGHKS, CDR2 YYEKEE (reference sequence). This CDR3 comprises 14 residues.

The V gene is TRBV30, the J gene TRBJ2-7; D is perhaps TRBD2 (5 bases). The V gene's germline CDR1 is GTSNPN and CDR2 SVGIG (reference sequence). The CDR3 contains 13 residues. Trimming removed 2 bases from V and 4 bases from J, with 12 bases in between. The CDR3 coding sequence is TGTGCCTGGAGTCCCGGGGTCCCATACGAGCAGTACTTC. Protein sequence: CAWSPGVPYEQYF.